This note documents a single T cell receptor (beta chain) sequence. The target antigen is unknown. CD45RO-negative, CCR7-selected cells formed the naive CD8 fraction, which excluded terminally differentiated effector memory CD45RA+ cells. Using immunoSEQ multiplex PCR, the repertoire was profiled, and TCRdb retains in-frame clones only, with some absent. The sample has roughly 2.1 million clones, approximately 94% seen once. These data are taken from a study of shared clonotypes between healthy human individuals. General observations from the study: Despite large depth, rarefaction showed incomplete sorted-subset sequencing.

The CDR3 runs 15 residues. Germline loops: CDR1 MGHRA, CDR2 YSYEKL. The V and J ends lost 1 base and 9 bases respectively, with 17 bases between them. The chain links TRBV4-1 to TRBJ2-3; D possibly corresponds to TRBD2 (6 bases). The source material was naive CD8+ T cells from PBMCs. This sequence was found in a man in his late teens or twenties in good health. Some clones in this sample may be carry-over from other donors' samples. In nucleotides, the CDR3 is TGCGCCAGCAGCCAAGCCGGGACTTTGCTTCAGACGCAGTATTTT. Translated: CASSQAGTLLQTQYF.